A single sample is the source of the 14 T cell receptor beta chains below, sequenced in a study of cytomegalovirus exposure and HLA in healthy donors. The assay was immunoSEQ multiplex PCR, and TCRdb's table has in-frame clones only and misses some. The table lists about 170,000 clones, 87% of them singletons, with about 1.5% in the top ten. The source material was PBMCs. Receptors originate from a woman younger than 45 in good health and CMV-seronegative.

V and J are TRBV5-4 and TRBJ1-6; maybe TRBD1 (6 bases). Trimming removed 5 bases from V and 7 bases from J, with 19 bases in between. CDR1 and CDR2 from the germline V gene are SGHNT and YYREEE (reference sequence). CDR3 size: 16 residues. The CDR3 nucleotides are TGTGCCAGCAGGGTGGACCCGGCAGGGGCGAATTCACCCCTCCACTTT. Translation: CASRVDPAGANSPLHF.

This clone was observed a few times. This rearrangement joins TRBV27 to TRBJ1-5; D unclear. The CDR3 has 14 residues. Germline CDR1 MNHEY, CDR2 SMNVEV (reference sequence). Trimming shortened V by 5 bases and J by 1 base, and 9 bases separated the two germline ends. CDR3 residues: CASSPPGSNQPQHF. In DNA, the CDR3 is TGTGCCAGCAGTCCCCCAGGCAGCAATCAGCCCCAGCATTTT.

The V and J genes are TRBV2 and TRBJ2-7; 11 bases align to TRBD1. Germline lookup yields CDR1 SNHLY and CDR2 FYNNEI. The CDR3 has 14 amino acids. Germline trimming cut 4 bases from V and 2 bases from J; bases unmatched to any gene: 1. CDR3 sequence: CASSVGQGAYEQYF. CDR3 DNA: TGTGCCAGCAGTGTGGGACAGGGGGCCTACGAGCAGTACTTC.

V is TRBV11-2 and J is TRBJ2-7, with 8 bases matching TRBD1. Germline V CDR1 and CDR2: SGHAT, FQNNGV. This CDR3 is 14 amino acids long. The J segment lost 3 bases and the V segment lost 5 bases, leaving 6 bases of the junction unmatched. The chain's CDR3 is CASSPGTGLYEQYF. The CDR3 coding sequence is TGTGCCAGCAGCCCAGGGACAGGACTCTACGAGCAGTACTTC.

This chain connects TRBV5-1 to TRBJ2-7; D might be TRBD1 (6 bases). The CDR3 contains 15 residues. Germline V lookup: CDR1 SGHRS, CDR2 YFSETQ. V was cut by 3 bases and J by 5 bases, with 18 bases left in between. CDR3 protein: CASSSEFDRTDEQYF. CDR3 sequence (DNA): TGCGCCAGCAGCTCCGAATTCGACAGGACCGACGAGCAGTACTTC.

This clone was observed a single time. This sequence joins TRBV5-8 and TRBJ2-3, with 8 bases that match TRBD2. From germline, CDR1 is SGHTS and CDR2 YDEGEE. V lost 5 bases and J lost 1; bases outside the gene matches: 0. The CDR3 loop spans 13 amino acids. The CDR3 DNA sequence: TGTGCCAGCAGGACTAGCGGCACAGATACGCAGTATTTT. Protein: CASRTSGTDTQYF.

The chain is built from TRBV6-1 and TRBJ1-1; 8 nucleotides match TRBD1. J lost 4 bases, V lost 0 bases, and 4 bases had no gene match. This CDR3 has 15 amino acids. The V gene's germline CDR1 is MNHNS and CDR2 SASEGT. The CDR3 is CASSEAEDRATEAFF. The CDR3 bases are TGTGCCAGCAGTGAAGCGGAGGACAGGGCCACTGAAGCTTTCTTT.

This chain links TRBV7-6 with TRBJ2-3; D unclear. Germline CDR1 reads SGHVS; CDR2 reads FNYEAQ. V lost 1 base and J 0 bases, leaving 8 bases between the germline ends. The CDR3 is 15 residues long. The CDR3 DNA sequence: TGTGCCAGCAGCTTAGGTTTCACTAGCACAGATACGCAGTATTTT. Protein: CASSLGFTSTDTQYF.

In this sample, this clone turned up once. The CDR3 region is CASSDTGRLANEQFF. The CDR3 coding sequence is TGTGCCAGCAGCGACACCGGCAGGCTGGCCAATGAGCAGTTCTTC. This sequence joins TRBV9 and TRBJ2-1; no definite D call. This CDR3 is built from 15 residues. Germline V gene lookup returns CDR1 SGDLS and CDR2 YYNGEE. The germline V and J ends were trimmed by 3 bases and 6 bases, with 16 bases remaining between them.

The gene calls are TRBV5-1 and TRBJ1-6; weak D call: TRBD1 (5 bases). CDR1 and CDR2 (germline): SGHRS, YFSETQ. CDR3 length equals 19 residues. The V and J ends lost 2 bases and 0 bases respectively, with 18 bases between them. The CDR3, as DNA: TGCGCCAGCAGCTTACAGGAGCGTTCCTTGAGCTCCTATAATTCACCCCTCCACTTT. The encoded protein is CASSLQERSLSSYNSPLHF.

The CDR3 nucleotides are TGTGCCAGCAGTTTATTGGGCGCCCGACCCTACGAGCAGTACTTC. Residues: CASSLLGARPYEQYF. V and J are TRBV27 and TRBJ2-7, with unresolved D. Germline CDR1 is MNHEY and CDR2 is SMNVEV (reference sequence). Between the trimmed V and J ends, which lost 1 base and 2 bases, there was a span of 12 bases. This CDR3 is built from 15 residues.

This clone was detected only once. The rearrangement uses TRBV5-1 and TRBJ2-7, with 9 bases lining up with TRBD2. The CDR3 is 16 residues long. Germline V lookup: CDR1 SGHRS, CDR2 YFSETQ. Trimming cost V 4 bases and J 0 bases; bases outside gene matches: 8. CDR3 amino acids: CASSKDISGGSYEQYF. CDR3 DNA sequence: TGCGCCAGCAGCAAGGATATTAGCGGGGGCTCCTACGAGCAGTACTTC.

This chain links TRBV6-6 with TRBJ1-5; D is uncertain. V was cut by 2 bases and J by 7 bases, with 9 bases left in between. The V gene's germline CDR1 is MNHNY and CDR2 SVGAGI (reference sequence). The CDR3 extends over 13 amino acids. CDR3: CASSYLGRQPQHF. CDR3 sequence (DNA): TGTGCCAGCAGTTACCTCGGTAGACAGCCCCAGCATTTT.

This clone was seen more than once but under ten times. In nucleotides, the CDR3 is TGCGCCAGCAGCTTGGAGGGACAGGGAGGACAGCCCCAGCATTTT. Its translation: CASSLEGQGGQPQHF. The V call is TRBV5-1, the J call TRBJ1-5, with 9 bases identical to TRBD1. The junction had 5 bases not matched to a gene; V was cut back by 0 bases and J by 7 bases. CDR3 size: 15 residues. CDR1 and CDR2 from the germline V gene are SGHRS and YFSETQ.